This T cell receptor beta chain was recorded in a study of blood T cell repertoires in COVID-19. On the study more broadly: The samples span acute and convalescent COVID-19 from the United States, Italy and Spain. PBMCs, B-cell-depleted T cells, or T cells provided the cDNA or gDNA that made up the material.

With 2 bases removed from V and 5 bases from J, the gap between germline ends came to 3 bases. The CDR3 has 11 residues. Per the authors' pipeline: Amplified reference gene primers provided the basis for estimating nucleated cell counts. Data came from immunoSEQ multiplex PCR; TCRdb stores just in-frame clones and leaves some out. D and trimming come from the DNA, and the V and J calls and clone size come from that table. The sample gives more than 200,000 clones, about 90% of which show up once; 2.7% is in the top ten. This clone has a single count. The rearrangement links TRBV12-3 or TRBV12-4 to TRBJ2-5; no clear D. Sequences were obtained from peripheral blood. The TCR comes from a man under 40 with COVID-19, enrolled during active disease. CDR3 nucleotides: TGTGCCAGCAGTTTATCGGAGACCCAGTACTTC. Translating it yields CASSLSETQYF.